Listed below are T cell receptor beta chains from one sample, sequenced in a study of blood T cell repertoires in COVID-19. Produced via immunoSEQ multiplex PCR; TCRdb's table is partial and in-frame only. The table records about 200,000 clones, 85% to 90% of them present only once. The sequenced sample consisted of peripheral blood. The receptors here all came from a woman between 45 and 60 years old with COVID-19, enrolled during active disease. Both conserved end residues are part of each CDR3. A D gene is named only where the DNA matches it firmly. Clone sizes are given selectively: once, few, many, or a class where the clone is expanded.

j_gene,d_gene,abundance,v_gene,CDR3nt,CDR3aa
TRBJ1-2,TRBD1,NA,TRBV4-1,TGCGCCAGCAGCCTCCAAACAGGGGGCGCAGGCTACACCTTC,CASSLQTGGAGYTF
TRBJ2-1,NA,NA,TRBV6-2/TRBV6-3,TGTGCCAGCAGTCCAAGACAGGAGCAGTTCTTC,CASSPRQEQFF
TRBJ1-2,TRBD1,NA,TRBV27,TGTGCCAGCAGTTTACTCGACAGGGGCTATGGCTACACCTTC,CASSLLDRGYGYTF
TRBJ1-5,NA,few,TRBV19,TGTGCCAGAAGTAAGACGTCAGGGCCCCCGTTTATGGCCCAGCATTTT,CARSKTSGPPFMAQHF
TRBJ2-3,TRBD2,once,TRBV10-3,TGTGCCATCAGCGGGACTAGCGGGGGGCCCAGCACAGATACGCAGTATTTT,CAISGTSGGPSTDTQYF
TRBJ2-1,TRBD2,NA,TRBV9,TGTGCCAGCAGCGTAGCTGGTAGCGGGGGGGCCTTAGATGAGCAGTTCTTC,CASSVAGSGGALDEQFF
TRBJ2-5,NA,NA,TRBV12-2,TGTGCAAGTCGCCCACAGGGGGTTGACATCCAAGAGACCCAGTACTTC,CASRPQGVDIQETQYF
TRBJ1-1,NA,few,TRBV5-1,TGCGCCAGCAGCTTGGAGCTGAACACTGAAGCTTTCTTT,CASSLELNTEAFF
TRBJ1-1,NA,NA,TRBV5-1,TGCGCCAGCAGTACCGAAGCGGGGGGTTTTAACACTGAAGCTTTCTTT,CASSTEAGGFNTEAFF
TRBJ2-7,TRBD1,NA,TRBV11-3,TGTGCCAGCAGCTACAGGGGGAACGAGCAGTACTTC,CASSYRGNEQYF
TRBJ1-1,NA,few,TRBV29-1,TGCAGCGTTGACAGGGGAGATACTGAAGCTTTCTTT,CSVDRGDTEAFF
TRBJ1-4,NA,NA,TRBV20-1,TGCAGTGCCAGGACTACGTGGAAACTGTTTTTT,CSARTTWKLFF
TRBJ2-3,TRBD1,NA,TRBV12-5,TGTGCTAGTGGGCAGGGGGACAGGGGATTAGATACGCAGTATTTT,CASGQGDRGLDTQYF
TRBJ1-3,TRBD1,NA,TRBV10-3,TGTGCCATCAGTGAGCGGACAGGGAGAAACAATGGCATATATTTT,CAISERTGRNNGIYF
TRBJ2-2,TRBD1,NA,TRBV9,TGTGCCAGCAGTCTCCGGGACAGGGACAGCTCCGGGGAGCTGTTTTTT,CASSLRDRDSSGELFF
TRBJ1-1,NA,NA,TRBV29-1,TGCAGCGCCCAACGGACAGCCATGAACACTGAAGCTTTCTTT,CSAQRTAMNTEAFF
TRBJ1-1,NA,NA,TRBV19,TGTGCCAGTAGTATCCTTATGACCGGGAAAGCTTTCTTT,CASSILMTGKAFF
TRBJ2-1,NA,NA,TRBV6-1,TGTGCCAGCAGTGAAGTGCGGGACTACAATGAGCAGTTCTTC,CASSEVRDYNEQFF
TRBJ1-1,NA,NA,TRBV19,TGTGCCAGTAGTATAGGAGGAGGGAGCACTGAAGCTTTCTTT,CASSIGGGSTEAFF
TRBJ2-3,TRBD1,NA,TRBV7-8,TGTGCCAGCAGGCTAGACAGGGTGGGCACAGATACGCAGTATTTT,CASRLDRVGTDTQYF
TRBJ1-3,NA,few,TRBV7-9,TGTGCCAGCAGCTCCGCCCTTGCAGGTGGAAACACCATATATTTT,CASSSALAGGNTIYF
TRBJ2-7,NA,NA,TRBV7-9,TGTGCCAGCAGCGCCGGACTGCCCTCCTACGAGCAGTACTTC,CASSAGLPSYEQYF
TRBJ2-1,NA,NA,TRBV18,TGTGCCAGCTCATACTCCGAACGGAATGAGCAGTTCTTC,CASSYSERNEQFF
TRBJ1-2,NA,NA,TRBV19,TGTGCCAGTAACAGGCGGGGGCAGCACAATGGCTACACCTTC,CASNRRGQHNGYTF
TRBJ1-4,NA,NA,TRBV3-1/TRBV3-2,TGTGCCAGCAGCCAAAGATATCGAGCAACTAATGAAAAACTGTTTTTT,CASSQRYRATNEKLFF
TRBJ1-4,TRBD1,NA,TRBV30,TGTGCCTGGAGTGGCCAGGGGGTAGGAAAACTGTTTTTT,CAWSGQGVGKLFF
TRBJ2-5,TRBD1,NA,TRBV12-5,TGTGCTAGTGGCCCGGACAGGCAGTGGGAGACCCAGTACTTC,CASGPDRQWETQYF
TRBJ1-2,NA,once,TRBV30,TGTGCCTGGAGCGAAACGGGTAGCTATGGCTACACCTTC,CAWSETGSYGYTF
TRBJ1-5,TRBD1,once,TRBV28,TGTGCCAGCCTAAGCCTTCGGACAGGGAGACAGCCCCAGCATTTT,CASLSLRTGRQPQHF
TRBJ1-5,NA,NA,TRBV19,TGTGCCAGTAGTATCGCCAGAAAATCCCATCAGCCCCAGCATTTT,CASSIARKSHQPQHF
TRBJ1-2,NA,NA,TRBV3-1/TRBV3-2,TGTGCCAGCAGCCAACCGGGACACCCCAACTATGGCTACACCTTC,CASSQPGHPNYGYTF
TRBJ1-1,NA,NA,TRBV12-5,TGTGCTAGTGGTTTGGTAAATGGCCGGAACACTGAAGCTTTCTTT,CASGLVNGRNTEAFF
TRBJ2-1,TRBD1,once,TRBV19,TGTGCCAGTAGTCGAGACAGGGGGCCTTACAATGAGCAGTTCTTC,CASSRDRGPYNEQFF
TRBJ1-5,TRBD1,NA,TRBV30,TGTGCCCTAACCCCGACAGGGTTGGATCAGCCCCAGCATTTT,CALTPTGLDQPQHF
TRBJ1-1,NA,NA,TRBV27,TGTGCCAGCACCATAACAGGGAGCTTCTTGAACACTGAAGCTTTCTTT,CASTITGSFLNTEAFF
TRBJ2-7,NA,NA,TRBV27,TGTGCCAGCAGTTTTAAGGGGGGGGAGCAGTACTTC,CASSFKGGEQYF
TRBJ2-3,NA,few,TRBV12-3/TRBV12-4,TGTGCCATCGGGGAGATCACAGATACGCAGTATTTT,CAIGEITDTQYF
TRBJ2-7,NA,NA,TRBV5-4,TGTGCCAGCAGCCCAAGGCTCAGTGGCGGCCCCTACGAGCAGTACTTC,CASSPRLSGGPYEQYF
TRBJ2-7,TRBD1,NA,TRBV13,TGTGCCAGCAGCCACCCCGGGACAGGGGTCTACGAGCAGTACTTC,CASSHPGTGVYEQYF
TRBJ2-1,TRBD2,NA,TRBV5-1,TGCGCCAGCAGCCAGACTTTTAGCGGGGGGGCTAGTTATGACAATGAGCAGTTCTTC,CASSQTFSGGASYDNEQFF
TRBJ2-2,NA,NA,TRBV24-1,TGTGCCACCAGTGATATCCCCTCAGGGCGCATCGGGGAGCTGTTTTTT,CATSDIPSGRIGELFF